The 22 T cell receptor beta chains below all came from one sample that was sequenced in a study of vaccination effects on CD4 cells after COVID-19. Antigens of these TCRs are unknown. The repertoire was sequenced with immunoSEQ multiplex PCR; TCRdb's copy has only in-frame clones and lacks some. The sample carries 20,000 to 30,000 clones, roughly two thirds recorded once. ViraFEST assay sequencing came after antigen-specific CD4+ T cells were expanded with viral peptide pools. Isolating CD4+ T cells followed about 11 days of culture. Participants each got two BNT162b2 or mRNA-1273 vaccine doses. The sequences come from CD4+ T cells from PBMCs cultured with SARS-CoV-2 spike peptides, collected after COVID-19 vaccination. These receptors were collected from a human donor who received a COVID-19 vaccine.

J is TRBJ1-2 and V is TRBV7-9; no reliable D call. CDR1 SEHNR and CDR2 FQNEAQ come from the germline V gene (reference sequence). Trimming cost V 2 bases and J 8 bases, with 12 bases left between them. The CDR3 contains 13 residues. CDR3 residues: CASSLSGVEGYTF. The CDR3 region has the DNA TGTGCCAGCAGCTTATCCGGGGTGGAGGGCTACACCTTC.

The chain employs TRBV5-1 and TRBJ2-7, with 10 nucleotides matching TRBD1. The length of the CDR3 is 14 residues. Per germline, CDR1 SGHRS and CDR2 YFSETQ. Trimming cost V 0 bases and J 5 bases; bases outside gene matches: 2. CDR3: CASSLGGTGDEQYF. The DNA for the CDR3 is TGCGCCAGCAGCTTGGGAGGGACAGGGGACGAGCAGTACTTC.

This clone showed up just a few times. The V call is TRBV4-1, the J call TRBJ1-5, with a weak D call TRBD1 (6 bases). Trimming took off 2 bases at V and 8 bases at J, with 16 bases between the two ends. Germline lookup yields CDR1 MGHRA and CDR2 YSYEKL. The CDR3 loop spans 15 amino acids. The CDR3 DNA follows: TGCGCCAGCAGCCAACGGACGGTCGAGGGGGAGCCCCAGCATTTT. It yields the protein CASSQRTVEGEPQHF.

This clone was observed a few times. The V and J genes are TRBV7-9 and TRBJ1-3; D call uncertain. CDR1 SEHNR and CDR2 FQNEAQ come from the germline V gene (reference sequence). V was clipped by 5 bases and J by 0 bases, with 17 bases between them. There are 17 residues in the CDR3. This chain's CDR3 is CASSRRTDAPSGNTIYF. CDR3 DNA: TGTGCCAGCAGCCGACGGACGGACGCTCCCTCTGGAAACACCATATATTTT.

This chain uses TRBV2 with TRBJ2-7; a weak D match, TRBD1 (5 bases). Germline assignment: CDR1 SNHLY and CDR2 FYNNEI. Trimming left V 8 bases short and J 2 bases short, with 22 bases between. This CDR3 has 16 amino acids. CDR3 protein: CASFQGKKLLPYEQYF. The DNA for the CDR3 is TGTGCCAGCTTTCAGGGAAAGAAACTCCTCCCCTACGAGCAGTACTTC.

This chain links TRBV6-2 or TRBV6-3 with TRBJ1-4; TRBD1 might be the D (5 bases). There are 14 residues in the CDR3. CDR1 MNHEY and CDR2 SVGEGT come from the germline V gene. V shed 5 bases and J shed 5 bases, with 12 bases lying between them. The CDR3 is CASSNRDGNEKLFF. DNA for the CDR3: TGTGCCAGCAGTAACCGGGACGGAAATGAAAAACTGTTTTTT.

The rearrangement links TRBV29-1 to TRBJ2-1; D is unresolved. The CDR3 consists of 18 residues. With 2 bases removed from V and 0 bases from J, the gap between germline ends came to 20 bases. Germline V gene data show CDR1 as SQVTM and CDR2 as ANQGSEA. The CDR3 sequence: CSVEKGPAAKSSYNEQFF. The CDR3 nucleotides are TGCAGCGTTGAAAAGGGTCCTGCAGCTAAGTCCTCCTACAATGAGCAGTTCTTC.

The chain recombines TRBV6-2 or TRBV6-3 with TRBJ2-3, with D hard to call. The CDR3 is 12 amino acids. V dropped 5 bases and J dropped 2 bases, with 5 bases sitting between them. Germline CDR1 MNHEY, CDR2 SVGEGT. The CDR3, as DNA: TGTGCCAGCAGTACCCTCACAGATACGCAGTATTTT. As protein: CASSTLTDTQYF.

This clone occurred a few times. The gene calls are TRBV10-3 and TRBJ1-3; TRBD1 matches at 10 bases. The CDR3 runs 13 residues. In germline, CDR1 is ENHRY, CDR2 SYGVKD. With 9 bases clipped from V and 2 bases from J, the junction kept 1 base outside the gene matches. The CDR3 DNA follows: TGTGCCATGACAGGGGGCCCTGGAAACACCATATATTTT. The encoded protein is CAMTGGPGNTIYF.

The chain recombines TRBV7-9 with TRBJ2-3; 12 bases are a match to TRBD1. J was trimmed by 5 bases and V by 5 bases; bases with no gene match: 8. The CDR3 loop spans 16 amino acids. Germline V lookup: CDR1 SEHNR, CDR2 FQNEAQ (reference sequence). The CDR3 DNA sequence: TGTGCCAGCAGCCACCGGGACAGGGGGCATCAAGATACGCAGTATTTT. Its translation: CASSHRDRGHQDTQYF.

This clone has only a few counts. This chain connects TRBV9 to TRBJ2-1, with D perhaps matching TRBD2 (5 bases). The CDR3 is 16 amino acids. Germline values: CDR1 SGDLS, CDR2 YYNGEE. The ends were cut back, 0 bases at V and 5 bases at J, with 15 bases in the middle. Here the CDR3 reads CASSVAPTRTHNEQFF. The CDR3 DNA follows: TGTGCCAGCAGCGTAGCTCCAACTAGAACCCACAATGAGCAGTTCTTC.

The CDR3 sequence: CASSETVYGYTF. The CDR3 DNA sequence: TGTGCCAGTAGCGAGACAGTCTATGGCTACACCTTC. The J gene is TRBJ1-2, the V gene TRBV19, with D possibly matching TRBD1 (5 bases). V lost 6 bases to trimming and J lost 4 bases, with 9 bases between them. This CDR3 is 12 amino acids long. CDR1 and CDR2 (germline): LNHDA, SQIVND (reference sequence).

The V and J genes are TRBV9 and TRBJ1-1; D not resolved. The V and J ends lost 0 bases and 4 bases respectively, with 13 bases between them. The length of the CDR3 is 15 residues. Per germline, CDR1 SGDLS and CDR2 YYNGEE. CDR3 loop: CASSVEGGFSTEAFF. Written as DNA, the CDR3 is TGTGCCAGCAGCGTAGAGGGAGGGTTTAGCACTGAAGCTTTCTTT.

This clone is judged medium-sized. The rearrangement links TRBV19 to TRBJ1-2, with TRBD1 matching 10 bases. Germline assignment: CDR1 LNHDA and CDR2 SQIVND (reference sequence). J gave up 0 bases and V 6 bases, and 13 bases lay outside the gene matches. The length of the CDR3 is 18 residues. CDR3 residues: CASSLRTGGLASNYGYTF. The CDR3 DNA sequence: TGTGCCAGTAGCTTAAGGACAGGGGGGTTGGCGTCTAACTATGGCTACACCTTC.

J is TRBJ1-1 and V is TRBV5-1, with a weak D call TRBD1 (5 bases). CDR3 size: 15 residues. V lost 4 bases and J 0 bases, leaving 13 bases between the germline ends. The germline V gene encodes CDR1 SGHRS and CDR2 YFSETQ. CDR3 DNA: TGCGCCAGCAGCCCACAGGCCCAAATGAACACTGAAGCTTTCTTT. Translated: CASSPQAQMNTEAFF.

The CDR3 reads CASSSMFSGETSPLHF. The CDR3 nucleotides read TGCGCCAGCAGCTCTATGTTCTCGGGGGAGACTTCACCCCTCCACTTT. This sequence joins TRBV5-1 and TRBJ1-6; a possible D gene is TRBD1 (5 bases). The V gene lost 3 bases and the J gene lost 9 bases, with 19 bases spanning the gap. Germline values: CDR1 SGHRS, CDR2 YFSETQ. CDR3 length: 16 residues.

The genes are TRBV6-1 and TRBJ2-7, with TRBD2 matching 7 bases. Losses at the gene ends were 1 base for V and 3 bases for J; bases not matched to a gene: 6. There are 15 residues in the CDR3. CDR1 and CDR2 (germline): MNHNS, SASEGT. This CDR3 reads CASSEEAGRFYEQYF. DNA for the CDR3: TGTGCCAGCAGTGAAGAAGCGGGGAGGTTCTACGAGCAGTACTTC.

V usage is TRBV6-5 and J usage is TRBJ2-5, with D perhaps being TRBD1 or TRBD2 (5 bases each). With 6 bases removed from V and 5 bases from J, the gap between germline ends came to 13 bases. Germline loops: CDR1 MNHEY, CDR2 SVGAGI. The CDR3 contains 13 residues. The CDR3 sequence is CASRLGDLETQYF. In DNA form, the CDR3 reads TGTGCCAGCAGACTGGGGGACCTTGAGACCCAGTACTTC.

The count of this clone is one. The rearrangement links TRBV3-1 (or the pseudogene TRBV3-2) to TRBJ2-2, with a tentative D call TRBD1 (6 bases). Germline CDR1 LGHDT, CDR2 YNNKEL (reference sequence). The CDR3 totals 14 residues. Trimming shortened V by 4 bases and J by 2 bases, and 8 bases separated the two germline ends. The CDR3 is CASSRDTNTGELFF. In nucleotides, the CDR3 is TGTGCCAGCAGCCGGGACACAAACACCGGGGAGCTGTTTTTT.

The genes are TRBV4-1 and TRBJ2-4, with a possible D match to TRBD2 (6 bases). The CDR3 covers 18 residues. Trimming removed 4 bases from V and 0 bases from J, with 19 bases in between. Germline CDR1 reads MGHRA; CDR2 reads YSYEKL. CDR3 amino acids: CASSLLVGSGLAKNIQYF. The CDR3, as DNA: TGCGCCAGCAGCCTTTTGGTCGGAAGCGGGTTAGCCAAAAACATTCAGTACTTC.

This chain uses TRBV27 with TRBJ2-7, with 10 bases fitting TRBD2. J lost 6 bases, V lost 6 bases, and 8 bases had no gene match. Germline CDR1 reads MNHEY; CDR2 reads SMNVEV (reference sequence). This CDR3 spans 14 amino acids. CDR3 amino acids: CASRLSGGYAEQYF. CDR3 nucleotides: TGTGCCAGCAGGCTTAGCGGGGGGTACGCCGAGCAGTACTTC.

This chain joins TRBV5-1 and TRBJ1-2; 9 bases map to TRBD1. The J segment lost 7 bases and the V segment lost 3 bases, leaving 10 bases of the junction unmatched. The germline V gene encodes CDR1 SGHRS and CDR2 YFSETQ. The CDR3 has 15 residues. CDR3 nucleotides: TGCGCCAGCAGCTACCAGTGGGGGACAGGGTCTGGCTACACCTTC. This translates into CASSYQWGTGSGYTF.